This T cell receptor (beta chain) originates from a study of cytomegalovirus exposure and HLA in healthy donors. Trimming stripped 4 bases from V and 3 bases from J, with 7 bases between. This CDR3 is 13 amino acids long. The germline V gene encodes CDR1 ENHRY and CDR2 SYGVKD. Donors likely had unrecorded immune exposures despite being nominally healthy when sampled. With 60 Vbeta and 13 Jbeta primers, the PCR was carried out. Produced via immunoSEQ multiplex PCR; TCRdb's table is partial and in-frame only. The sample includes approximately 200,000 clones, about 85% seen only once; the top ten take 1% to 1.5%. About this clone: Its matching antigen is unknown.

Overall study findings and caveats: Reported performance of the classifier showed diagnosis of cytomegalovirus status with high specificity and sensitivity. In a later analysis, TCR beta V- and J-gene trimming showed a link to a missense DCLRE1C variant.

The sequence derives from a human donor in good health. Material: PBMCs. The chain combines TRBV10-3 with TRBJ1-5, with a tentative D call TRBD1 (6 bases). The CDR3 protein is CAISGTANQPQHF. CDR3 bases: TGTGCCATCAGTGGGACAGCCAATCAGCCCCAGCATTTT.